This TCR beta chain was profiled in a study of blood T cell repertoires in COVID-19. As for the study in general: Acute-phase and convalescent COVID-19 samples originated in the United States, Italy and Spain. PBMCs, B-cell-depleted T cells, or T cells were the source of the cDNA or gDNA that made up the material.

The germline V gene encodes CDR1 LGHDT and CDR2 YNNKEL (reference sequence). Germline trimming cut 0 bases from V and 0 bases from J; bases unmatched to any gene: 5. The CDR3 extends over 17 amino acids. How the authors handled the data: Cell counts per sample came from amplifying reference gene primers. Sequenced by immunoSEQ multiplex PCR; TCRdb stores in-frame clones only, minus some. V and J calls and clone size are as listed in that table; D and trimming were resolved from the DNA. This sample has approximately 46,000 clones, with under 90% found just once. This clone was observed a single time. This clonotype originated in a woman aged 70-85 years with acute or convalescent COVID-19. V usage is TRBV3-1 (or the pseudogene TRBV3-2) and J usage is TRBJ2-1; 7 positions agree with TRBD2. The sample taken for sequencing was peripheral blood. For the CDR3, the DNA is TGTGCCAGCAGCCAAGATCCGGGGGGTGCCTCCTACAATGAGCAGTTCTTC. Its translation: CASSQDPGGASYNEQFF.